These 22 T cell receptor beta chains were all obtained from the same sample, sequenced in a study of T cells of healthy individuals (dated by TCRdb to 2017 to 2018). Library creation used 5' RACE. The instrument given in TCRdb is Illumina MiSeq. TCRdb ran its own pipeline on the public reads, namely fastp trimming at Q25 and MiXCR clone calling, and kept in-frame beta chains. Entries that share a CDR3 protein sequence are merged under the most common genes and DNA. Recorded for this sample are 100,000 or so distinct CDR3 sequences; approximately 18% of them occurred a single time. Clones ranked in the top ten supply over 5% of the sample. Source of these receptors: a human donor in good health.

This rearrangement joins TRBV7-8 to TRBJ2-7, with a tentative D call TRBD2 (5 bases). The germline CDR1 and CDR2 sequences are SGHVS and FQNEAQ. V was pared by 4 bases and J by 4 bases, with 20 bases between. The CDR3 consists of 16 residues. CDR3 loop: CASSSGEGRLWYEQYF. As DNA, the CDR3 is TGTGCCAGCAGCTCCGGTGAGGGCCGCCTTTGGTACGAGCAGTACTTC.

There are a few counts of this clonotype. The chain recombines TRBV10-3 with TRBJ1-4, with D unresolved. The V gene lost 0 bases and the J gene lost 8 bases, with 7 bases spanning the gap. The CDR3 length is 13 residues. Germline V gives CDR1 ENHRY, CDR2 SYGVKD. The CDR3 reads CAISESTAEKLFF. The DNA of the CDR3 is TGTGCCATCAGTGAGTCGACGGCGGAAAAACTGTTTTTT.

In this sample, this clonotype turned up many times. The chain joins TRBV5-8 to TRBJ2-1; 11 positions agree with TRBD2. Trimming cost V 1 base and J 10 bases; bases outside gene matches: 4. CDR3 length: 14 residues. Germline V gene sequence: CDR1 SGHTS, CDR2 YDEGEE. CDR3: CASSLRLAGGEQFF. CDR3 coding DNA: TGTGCCAGCAGCTTGAGGCTAGCGGGAGGCGAGCAGTTCTTC. The variable domain in full, completed from reference TRBV5-8 and TRBJ2-1, reads EAGVTQSPTHLIKTRGQQATLRCSPISGHTSVYWYQQALGLGLQFLLWYDEGEERNRGNFPPRFSGRQFPNYSSELNVNALELEDSALYLCASSLRLAGGEQFFGPGTRLTVL.

This clonotype showed up just a few times. The rearrangement uses TRBV7-9 and TRBJ1-5; no reliable D call. Germline CDR1 and CDR2: SEHNR and FQNEAQ (reference sequence). The CDR3 has 14 amino acids. The V end was cut by 3 bases, the J end by 0 bases, with 6 bases between. The chain's CDR3 is CASSLSNSNQPQHF. DNA of the CDR3: TGTGCCAGCAGCTTGTCTAATAGCAATCAGCCCCAGCATTTT.

The genes are TRBV9 and TRBJ2-5; D possibly matches TRBD1 or TRBD2 (5 bases each). The germline V gene has CDR1 SGDLS and CDR2 YYNGEE. The CDR3 length is 12 residues. The V end lost 4 bases, the J end lost 4 bases, and 8 bases lay between the germline ends. The chain's CDR3 is CASSSRGETQYF. The CDR3 DNA sequence: TGTGCCAGCAGCTCGAGGGGAGAGACCCAGTACTTC.

This clonotype appeared many times. The chain is built from TRBV6-4 and TRBJ1-6, with 8 bases aligning to TRBD1. Germline V gene sequence: CDR1 MRHNA, CDR2 SNTAGT. The CDR3 runs to 15 residues. With V trimmed by 6 bases and J by 5 bases, 6 bases remained unmatched. CDR3 residues: CASSLGQGDNSPLHF. The CDR3 coding sequence is TGTGCCAGCAGCCTCGGACAGGGCGATAATTCACCCCTCCACTTT.

At least ten counts were recorded for this clonotype. The V gene is TRBV12-3 or TRBV12-4, the J gene TRBJ2-2, with 10 bases lining up with TRBD1. The CDR3 sequence is 15 residues long. J gave up 7 bases and V 3 bases, and 5 bases lay outside the gene matches. The CDR3 DNA is TGTGCCAGCAGTTTCGGGGGACAGGGGATCGGGGAGCTGTTTTTT. This translates into CASSFGGQGIGELFF.

The chain employs TRBV7-9 and TRBJ2-1; D remains ambiguous. Trimming pared 2 bases from V and 9 bases from J, leaving 5 bases between. The CDR3 is 11 residues long. CDR1 is SEHNR, CDR2 FQNEAQ, per germline (reference sequence). The CDR3 spells CASSLKVEQFF. CDR3 in DNA: TGTGCCAGCAGCTTAAAGGTTGAGCAGTTCTTC.

The chain employs TRBV28 and TRBJ1-1; 8 nucleotides agree with TRBD1. The germline gives CDR1 MDHEN, CDR2 SYDVKM. The V segment lost 10 bases and the J segment 2 bases; nucleotides outside the gene matches: 6. The CDR3 extends over 13 amino acids. The CDR3 loop is CATGQGPNTEAFF. The DNA for the CDR3 is TGTGCCACTGGACAGGGCCCAAACACTGAAGCTTTCTTT.

This chain links TRBV20-1 with TRBJ2-7; either TRBD1 or TRBD2 may fit D (5 bases each). V gave up 7 bases and J gave up 4 bases, with 11 bases separating them. CDR1 is DFQATT, CDR2 SNEGSKA, per germline (reference sequence). There are 11 residues in the CDR3. The CDR3 region has the DNA TGCAGTGGAGGGGCAGATTACGAGCAGTACTTC. It is translated as CSGGADYEQYF.

This clonotype turned up a few times. V gene TRBV28 combines with J gene TRBJ2-2; D remains unclear. V lost 3 bases and J 3 bases, leaving 11 bases between the germline ends. There are 15 residues in the CDR3. The germline V gene has CDR1 MDHEN and CDR2 SYDVKM. The CDR3: CASSLIAQYTGELFF. The CDR3 DNA reads as TGTGCCAGCAGTTTGATTGCCCAGTACACCGGGGAGCTGTTTTTT.

The chain carries TRBV28 and TRBJ1-2; 7 bases match TRBD1. The germline gives CDR1 MDHEN, CDR2 SYDVKM. The CDR3 sequence is 12 residues long. The J segment lost 7 bases and the V segment lost 5 bases, leaving 4 bases of the junction unmatched. In DNA, the CDR3 is TGTGCCAGCAGTGCAGAGGGGGCTGGCTACACCTTC. Protein product: CASSAEGAGYTF.

In this sample, this clonotype turned up a few times. The gene calls are TRBV7-7 and TRBJ2-3; the D gene could be TRBD1 or TRBD2 (5 bases each). CDR3 length equals 15 residues. V was clipped by 3 bases and J by 6 bases, with 16 bases between them. The germline V gene has CDR1 SSHAT and CDR2 FNYEAQ (reference sequence). CDR3 amino acids: CASSLGTAGTDTQYF. As DNA, the CDR3 is TGTGCCAGCAGCTTGGGGACCGCCGGGACGGATACGCAGTATTTT.

This clonotype was counted only a few times. J is TRBJ2-5 and V is TRBV27; no firm D call. Germline CDR1 and CDR2: MNHEY and SMNVEV (reference sequence). Deletions cut 5 bases from V and 5 bases from J, with 12 bases between. The CDR3 extends over 13 amino acids. CDR3 nucleotides: TGTGCCAGCAGTCGGTCCGAGAGGGAGACCCAGTACTTC. Amino acid sequence: CASSRSERETQYF.

This clonotype showed up just once. The chain carries TRBV6-5 and TRBJ1-2; TRBD1 agrees at 12 bases. From germline, CDR1 is MNHEY and CDR2 SVGAGI. This CDR3 contains 13 residues. After removal of 10 bases from V and 4 bases from J, the junction contained 4 bases not matched to a gene. The CDR3 nucleotides read TGTGCCATGGGACAGGGGGCTCGCTATGGCTACACCTTC. Translated: CAMGQGARYGYTF.

This clonotype was counted a few times. The CDR3 region is CASRPKRQGRGVDNSPLHF. CDR3 in DNA: TGTGCCAGCAGACCAAAAAGACAGGGGCGAGGTGTCGATAATTCACCCCTCCACTTT. The V call is TRBV5-4, the J call TRBJ1-6, with 8 bases lining up with TRBD1. Trimming at V came to 5 bases and at J to 5 bases, leaving 18 bases not matched to a gene. The CDR3 is 19 residues long. Germline CDR1 reads SGHNT; CDR2 reads YYREEE (reference sequence).

V is TRBV7-8 and J is TRBJ2-5; 13 bases map to TRBD2. With 0 bases clipped from V and 4 bases from J, the junction kept 8 bases outside the gene matches. This CDR3 is 18 amino acids long. The germline CDR1 and CDR2 sequences are SGHVS and FQNEAQ. CDR3 sequence: CASSLARTSGRGRETQYF. CDR3 nucleotides: TGTGCCAGCAGCTTAGCGCGGACTAGCGGGAGAGGGAGAGAGACCCAGTACTTC. The complete variable domain, with remaining parts taken from reference TRBV7-8 and TRBJ2-5, reads GAGVSQSPRYKVAKRGQDVALRCDPISGHVSLFWYQQALGQGPEFLTYFQNEAQLDKSGLPSDRFFAERPEGSVSTLKIQRTQQEDSAVYLCASSLARTSGRGRETQYFGPGTRLLVL.

The genes are TRBV30 and TRBJ2-3; 11 positions agree with TRBD1. CDR1 is GTSNPN and CDR2 is SVGIG in the germline V gene (reference sequence). The CDR3 loop spans 15 amino acids. Germline trimming cut 0 bases from V and 6 bases from J; bases unmatched to any gene: 5. CDR3 amino acids: CAWSVRTGGRDTQYF. The CDR3 DNA reads as TGTGCCTGGAGTGTCCGGACAGGGGGCCGGGATACGCAGTATTTT.

The chain joins TRBV4-3 to TRBJ2-3; D gene unclear. Trimming cost V 0 bases and J 8 bases, with 24 bases left between them. Germline lookup yields CDR1 LGHNA and CDR2 YSLEER. This CDR3 contains 18 residues. In DNA form, the CDR3 reads TGCGCCAGCAGCCAAGAAGCATCAGCCTCGAATAGTGGCGGTACGCAGTATTTT. Translating gives CASSQEASASNSGGTQYF.

This clonotype was picked up a small number of times. The gene calls are TRBV3-1 and TRBJ2-1; D remains ambiguous. V lost 1 base to trimming and J lost 7 bases, with 11 bases between them. Germline CDR1 LGHDT, CDR2 YNNKEL (reference sequence). The CDR3 runs 14 residues. The CDR3 spells CASSQGSLRNEQFF. The CDR3 DNA reads TGTGCCAGCAGCCAAGGGTCCCTTAGGAATGAGCAGTTCTTC.

This clonotype was recorded many times. The chain recombines TRBV29-1 with TRBJ2-1; weak D call: TRBD1 (5 bases). The CDR3 spans 13 residues. V lost 7 bases, J lost 0 bases, and 10 bases lay in between. Per the germline V gene, CDR1 is SQVTM and CDR2 is ANQGSEA. In DNA, the CDR3 is TGCAGCGCGGAGACAGCCTCCTACAATGAGCAGTTCTTC. Its translation is CSAETASYNEQFF.

This clonotype has a count of ten or more. This chain uses TRBV20-1 with TRBJ2-7; D is possibly TRBD1 or TRBD2 (7 bases each). CDR1 is DFQATT and CDR2 is SNEGSKA in the germline V gene (reference sequence). Trimming pared 5 bases from V and 1 base from J, leaving 15 bases between. The CDR3 has 14 residues. CDR3 residues: CSAQRQGGSYEQYF. The CDR3 bases are TGCAGTGCTCAACGGCAGGGGGGGTCCTACGAGCAGTACTTC.